The present T cell receptor (beta chain) was sequenced within a study of regulatory T cells in long-lasting Graves disease. Findings and limits, study-wide: It is possible that accuracy was reduced by the small size of the sample. Persistent Graves' cases showed lower TCR diversity than newly diagnosed cases.

The CDR3 sequence is 14 residues long. J gave up 13 bases and V 1 base, and 3 bases lay outside the gene matches. Germline V CDR1 and CDR2: SGHTA, FQGNSA. This clonotype was seen a few times. No antigen is known for it. Libraries of TCR beta came from iRepertoire HTBI primers plus Arm-PCR of CDR3 regions. In the authors' workflow: Looking across samples, the authors found some 60 TRBV and some 15 TRBJ segments. TCRdb reanalysed the multiplex PCR reads using MiXCR and keeps one entry per CDR3 protein. The V and J calls come from TCRdb's annotation, not from the publication. The sample consists of 300,000 to 350,000 distinct CDR3 sequences, about 18% of them appearing once. The time point here: persistent/refractory GD, antithyroid drugs over 5 years with positive TRAb. Isolated PBMC RNA provided the starting material for the TCR library.

Sequences were derived from peripheral blood mononuclear cells (PBMCs), sampled when the disease was refractory, from a patient treated with antithyroid drugs. The chain has TRBV7-2 and TRBJ1-6, with 11 bases aligning to TRBD1. This clonotype was obtained from a female donor with Graves disease. For the CDR3, the DNA is TGTGCCAGCAGCTTAGTTGGACAGGGGGCCCCCCTCCACTTT. Residues: CASSLVGQGAPLHF.